These T cell receptor beta chains were read from a single sample in a study of blood T cell repertoires in COVID-19. Assay: immunoSEQ multiplex PCR; the TCRdb copy retains only in-frame clones and omits some. This repertoire shows 200,000 to 250,000 clones, 80% to 90% found once; its top ten account for more than 0.75%. Sequencing used peripheral blood. These receptors all come from a man aged 40-49 years with acute or convalescent COVID-19. Both conserved end residues are part of each CDR3. The D gene is left open where the match is weak. A row's size may be missing; if present it is once, few, many or a size class.

V	size	D	J	CDR3	DNA
TRBV18	-	-	TRBJ2-5	CASSPLPGETQYF	TGTGCCAGCTCACCACTCCCAGGCGAGACCCAGTACTTC
TRBV7-9	-	TRBD1	TRBJ2-1	CASSSPGQGVVNEQFF	TGTGCCAGCAGCTCCCCGGGACAGGGGGTAGTAAATGAGCAGTTCTTC
TRBV9	-	-	TRBJ1-5	CASSLTRATPKQPQHF	TGTGCCAGCAGCCTTACGCGGGCAACTCCTAAGCAGCCCCAGCATTTT
TRBV10-2	-	-	TRBJ1-1	CASSESTTRRGTEAFF	TGCGCCAGCAGTGAGTCCACGACACGGAGAGGGACTGAAGCTTTCTTT
TRBV11-2	few	TRBD2	TRBJ2-1	CASSLDASGGRASYNEQFF	TGTGCCAGCAGCTTAGATGCTAGCGGGGGGCGGGCCTCCTACAATGAGCAGTTCTTC
TRBV11-2	-	TRBD1	TRBJ1-1	CASSSDRRTEAFF	TGTGCCAGCAGCTCGGACAGGAGGACTGAAGCTTTCTTT
TRBV5-4	-	-	TRBJ1-3	CASSLDSSGNTIYF	TGTGCCAGCAGCTTGGACAGCTCTGGAAACACCATATATTTT
TRBV12-3/TRBV12-4	once	-	TRBJ2-2	CASIKGAGELFF	TGTGCCAGCATTAAGGGGGCCGGGGAGCTGTTTTTT
TRBV2	-	TRBD1	TRBJ2-7	CASSFSTGTYEQYF	TGTGCCAGCAGTTTTTCGACAGGGACCTACGAGCAGTACTTC
TRBV27	once	TRBD1	TRBJ1-4	CASSLTGQGYREEKLFF	TGTGCCAGCAGTTTAACGGGACAGGGCTATCGGGAAGAAAAACTGTTTTTT
TRBV13	-	TRBD2	TRBJ2-3	CASSEGLAVTDTQYF	TGTGCCAGCAGTGAAGGACTAGCGGTCACAGATACGCAGTATTTT
TRBV10-2	-	TRBD2	TRBJ2-1	CASRTGTSVSGGNEQFF	TGCGCCAGCAGAACTGGGACTAGCGTGTCTGGGGGCAATGAGCAGTTCTTC
TRBV5-3	-	-	TRBJ2-3	CARSLGQRITDTQYF	TGTGCCAGAAGCTTGGGCCAGCGGATCACAGATACGCAGTATTTT
TRBV3-1/TRBV3-2	few	-	TRBJ1-3	CACSQGSVGNTIYF	TGTGCCTGCAGTCAGGGCTCGGTTGGAAACACCATATATTTT
TRBV3-1/TRBV3-2	-	TRBD2	TRBJ2-5	CASLRSGGQETQYF	TGTGCCAGCTTACGGAGCGGGGGACAAGAGACCCAGTACTTC
TRBV2	-	-	TRBJ1-6	CASRLGPGNSPLHF	TGTGCCAGCAGACTCGGACCAGGGAATTCACCCCTCCACTTT
TRBV7-2	-	-	TRBJ1-2	CASSNPRVASTF	TGTGCCAGCAGTAACCCCCGGGTTGCTAGCACCTTC
TRBV12-3/TRBV12-4	once	-	TRBJ2-7	CASSSGGPYEQYF	TGTGCCAGCAGTTCAGGGGGGCCCTACGAGCAGTACTTC
TRBV24-1	-	TRBD2	TRBJ2-3	CATSDLGLAGGTSTDTQYF	TGTGCCACCAGTGATTTAGGACTAGCGGGGGGAACAAGCACAGATACGCAGTATTTT
TRBV11-3	-	TRBD1	TRBJ2-1	CASSPGQGRDEQFF	TGTGCCAGCAGCCCCGGACAGGGGCGTGATGAGCAGTTCTTC
TRBV2	few	TRBD1	TRBJ2-4	CASAYGTGLAKNIQYF	TGTGCCAGTGCATACGGGACAGGCCTAGCCAAAAACATTCAGTACTTC
TRBV18	few	-	TRBJ1-2	CASSPRYQTGSTPFTF	TGTGCCAGCTCACCACGCTACCAGACAGGTTCCACCCCCTTCACCTTC
TRBV10-3	-	-	TRBJ1-6	CASGESSYNSPLHF	TGTGCCTCGGGGGAGAGCTCCTATAATTCACCCCTCCACTTT